Reported below is one T cell receptor beta chain. CDR3 length: 13 amino acids. Between the trimmed V and J ends, which lost 1 base and 5 bases, there was a span of 8 bases. Germline-derived CDR1 and CDR2 are SEHNR and FQNEAQ (reference sequence). Assay: immunoSEQ multiplex PCR; the TCRdb copy retains only in-frame clones and omits some. The table lists 120,000 or so clones, around 86% of them singletons. This specimen belongs to a study of PD-1 blockade in mismatch repair-deficient tumors. Study-level information: All were previously treated, progressing patients with eleven to twelve mismatch repair-deficient cancer types.

The chain recombines TRBV7-9 with TRBJ2-5; D perhaps matches TRBD2 (6 bases). This TCR derives from an adult with mismatch repair-deficient cancer. This specimen was peripheral blood, taken 44 weeks after starting pembrolizumab. The CDR3 nucleotides are TGTGCCAGCAGCTTAGGGAGGGTCGAGACCCAGTACTTC. Translated, it gives CASSLGRVETQYF. Variable domain in full (rest from reference TRBV7-9 and TRBJ2-5): DTGVSQNPRHKITKRGQNVTFRCDPISEHNRLYWYRQTLGQGPEFLTYFQNEAQLEKSRLLSDRFSAERPKGSFSTLEIQRTEQGDSAMYLCASSLGRVETQYFGPGTRLLVL.